This TCR beta chain originates from a study of identical twins (dated by TCRdb to 2015 to 2016). About the investigation overall: The study deep-sequenced TCR alpha and beta repertoires from monozygotic twins, unrelated adults of various ages and cord blood to test whether fetal clonotypes persist. To rule out contamination, replicate twin experiments were performed at different times with different library preparation protocols. General conclusions and limits of the study: Because the same donors could not be followed over many years, conclusions were based on cross-sectional statistical analysis. Compared with coincidental sharing between unrelated individuals, an excess of low generation-probability sequences was observed among out-of-frame TCR alpha sequences shared between twins. Abundant cord blood beta clonotypes had fewer insertions, young adult naive repertoires showed a similar but weaker trend, and memory repertoires showed no such trend. The excess sharing between twins in beta out-of-frame sequences was weaker because fewer shared sequences reduced the signal-to-noise ratio. Zero-insertion analyses could be partly confounded by invariant T cells such as MAIT and iNKT, though diverse VJ usage argued against such confounding for most clonotypes. Out-of-frame TCR alpha sharing in monozygotic twins was systematically underestimated by recombination models, whereas sharing between unrelated individuals was in agreement with the recombination models.

Library preparation employed 5' RACE. Data came from an Illumina HiSeq 2000. Template switching introduced a universal primer binding site; the final cDNA contained a unique molecular identifier, enabling accurate counting of TCR cDNA molecules. First-strand cDNA for TCR alpha and beta chains was synthesized from specific primers in the conserved constant-segment region. To control for contamination, every cDNA library carried two barcodes: a SMART-Mk sample barcode plus Illumina barcodes. TruSeq adapter sequences and Illumina sample barcodes were added in two successive PCR steps. The Illumina HiSeq platform was used with custom primers to sequence TCR alpha and beta cDNA libraries. Concerning the study's data processing: Unique molecular identifiers were extracted from raw reads with MiGEC, and CDR3 positions were determined with MiXCR. Recombination models were inferred per individual with the repgenHMM and IGoR tools using an EM algorithm. Shared clonotype analysis was performed with the tcR package in R, normalizing sharing by the product of cloneset sizes. Out-of-frame nonproductive sequences were analyzed to study raw recombination free of thymic and clonal selection effects. TCRdb redid the processing of the public reads, applying fastp at Q25 and MiXCR, and retained in-frame beta chains. One record per CDR3 amino acid sequence lists the most common genes and DNA. In this record, the V and J calls reflect TCRdb's handling and not the investigators' own analysis. The sample contains about 470,000 distinct CDR3 sequences, 20% to 25% of them found a single time. Together, the top ten hold about 3% of the sample.

This clonotype occurred a few times. It lacks a known antigen. No base qualities exist here, and no much larger clone lies one base off it. V is reduced by 3 bases and J by 9 bases, leaving a spacing of 18 bases between them. From its cysteine to its phenylalanine, the CDR3 spans 14 amino acids. Only the CDR3 part of the read is kept: 42 bases, read in frame from the first base. Every donor was a healthy Caucasian. The twin cohort consisted of three pairs of female monozygotic twins, all aged roughly 18 to 29 years. Positive isolation kits from Invitrogen were used to isolate CD4+ and CD8+ T cell populations. These sequences were also reported in another study, on T cells expressing NK-cell markers. The second paper further reports: In sorted CD3+CD56+NKG2C+, CD3+CD56+NKG2C- and CD3+CD56-NKG2C+ T-cell subsets from several donors, TCR beta-chain repertoires were profiled. Seven of the eight sequenced donors were HCMV-seropositive and one was HCMV-seronegative. In several experiments an anti-gammadeltaTCR antibody was added to restrict sorting to alphabetaTCR-expressing T cells. In over 5 donors, the dominant CD3+CD56+NKG2C+ clonotypes were among the top 10 CD8+ clonotypes and accounted for about 1.0-7.5% of CD8+ T cells. Those dominant clonotypes were again the most abundant among CD3+CD56-NKG2C+ cells in a few donors, at about 28.3-65%. Whether the expanded NKG2C-expressing T cell clones were specific for HCMV antigens remained unclear. All eight donors whose samples were sequenced were randomly selected healthy volunteers, three of them men and five women. HCMV-specific IgG was detected in serum with a commercial ELISA kit to determine HCMV serostatus. MIGEC handled demultiplexing of the reads and grouping by UMI, while MiTCR was used to assemble and quantify clonotypes. To remove erroneous sequences, TCR cDNA sequences were retained only when supported by two or more reads. The tcR package was used for downstream repertoire analysis, with clonotypes matched between fractions based on CDR3 nucleotide sequence plus V segment. VDJmatch was used to annotate antigen specificity against VDJdb, with one amino acid substitution in CDR3 allowed.

The material sequenced was CD4+ T cells sorted from blood. This clonotype was sampled from a woman aged 18-35 years in good health. Recombination connected TRBV12-3 or TRBV12-4 to TRBJ2-7; a tentative D call is TRBD1 (5 bases match). The sequenced DNA is TGTGCCAGCAGTTTGGGGCCGTATTACGACGGGCAGTACTTC. Its protein reads: CASSLGPYYDGQYF.